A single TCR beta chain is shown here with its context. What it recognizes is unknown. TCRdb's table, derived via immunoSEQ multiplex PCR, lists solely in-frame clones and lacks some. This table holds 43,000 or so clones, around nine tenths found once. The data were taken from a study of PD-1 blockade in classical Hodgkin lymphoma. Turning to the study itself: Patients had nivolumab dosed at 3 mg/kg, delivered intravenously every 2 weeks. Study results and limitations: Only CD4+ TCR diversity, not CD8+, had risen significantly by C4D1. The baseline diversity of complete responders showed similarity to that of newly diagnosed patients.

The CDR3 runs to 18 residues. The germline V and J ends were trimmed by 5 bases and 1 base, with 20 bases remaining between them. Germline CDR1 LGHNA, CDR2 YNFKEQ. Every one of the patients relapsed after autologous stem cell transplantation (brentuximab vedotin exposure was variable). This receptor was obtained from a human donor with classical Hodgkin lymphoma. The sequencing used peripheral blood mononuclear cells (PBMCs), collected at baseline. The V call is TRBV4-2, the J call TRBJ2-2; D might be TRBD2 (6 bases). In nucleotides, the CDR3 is TGTGCCAGCAGCGAAAATTTACTGGCGGGGATGAACACCGGGGAGCTGTTTTTT. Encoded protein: CASSENLLAGMNTGELFF.